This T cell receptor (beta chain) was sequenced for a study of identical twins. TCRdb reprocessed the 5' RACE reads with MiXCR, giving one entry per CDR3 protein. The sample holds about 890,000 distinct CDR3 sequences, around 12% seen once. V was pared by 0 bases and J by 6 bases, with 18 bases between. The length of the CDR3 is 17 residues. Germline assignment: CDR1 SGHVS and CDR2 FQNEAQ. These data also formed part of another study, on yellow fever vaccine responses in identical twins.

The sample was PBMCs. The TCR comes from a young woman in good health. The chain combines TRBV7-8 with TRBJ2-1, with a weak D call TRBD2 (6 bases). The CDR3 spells CASSLALKRVNGNEQFF. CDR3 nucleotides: TGTGCCAGCAGCTTAGCGCTAAAGCGGGTCAATGGCAATGAGCAGTTCTTC.